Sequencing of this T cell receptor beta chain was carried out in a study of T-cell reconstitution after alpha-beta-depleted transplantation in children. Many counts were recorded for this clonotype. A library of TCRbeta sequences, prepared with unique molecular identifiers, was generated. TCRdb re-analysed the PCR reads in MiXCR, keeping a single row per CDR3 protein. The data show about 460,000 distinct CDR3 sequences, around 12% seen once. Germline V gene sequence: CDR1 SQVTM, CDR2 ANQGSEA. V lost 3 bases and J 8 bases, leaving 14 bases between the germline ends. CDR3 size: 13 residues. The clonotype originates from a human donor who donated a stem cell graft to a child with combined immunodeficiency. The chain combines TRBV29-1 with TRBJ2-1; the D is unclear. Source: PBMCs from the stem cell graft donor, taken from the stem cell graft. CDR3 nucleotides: TGCAGCGTTGATGGCCCCACAAGGCATGAGCAGTTCTTC. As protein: CSVDGPTRHEQFF.